The TCR beta chain described here comes from a study of vaccination effects on CD4 cells after COVID-19 (dated by TCRdb to 2022 to 2024). Regarding the study in general: Post-vaccine samples across the study were collected a median of 72 days after the second dose, with a range of 14 to 241. SARS-CoV-2 spike-specific CD4+ TCR repertoires from before and after mRNA vaccination were compared in COVID-19 convalescent patients and in infection-naive vaccine recipients. A total of 9 to 11 COVID-19 convalescent patients and a few SARS-CoV-2-naive healthy vaccine recipients were included in the full study. The Oncomine TCR Beta short-read assay on an Illumina iSeq 100 was used to sequence cultures from other donors in the study. Paper-wide results and their limitations: In healthy vaccine recipients, vaccine-induced clones were almost all SARS-CoV-2 mono-reactive, with only 1 of 255 being cross-reactive with common cold coronaviruses. Both infection-induced and vaccine-induced clones contracted markedly at late post-vaccination timepoints, which is consistent with waning T cell responses. The study was limited by a small number of convalescent patients and lacked early post-infection timepoints.

To identify antigen-specific CD4+ T cell clonotypes by their expansion, the ViraFEST assay first stimulated PBMC with viral peptide pools and then applied TCR sequencing. After around 10 days of culture, CD4+ T cells were isolated with the EasySep CD4+ T cell isolation kit. Two doses of either the BNT162b2 or the mRNA-1273 mRNA SARS-CoV-2 vaccine were administered to participants. Healthy vaccine recipients had no prior SARS-CoV-2 infection, confirmed by negative nucleocapsid antibodies before and after vaccination. A few million PBMC per well were cultured with approximately 10 ug/ml peptides in IMDM containing roughly 5% human AB serum, about 9 IU/ml IL-2 and gentamicin. Half of the culture medium was replaced with fresh IL-2-containing medium on days 3 and 7. Unless otherwise noted, each peptide stimulation condition was cultured in triplicate wells. Using Ficoll-Paque Plus gradient centrifugation, PBMC were separated from whole blood and then either used fresh or cryopreserved at -140C. The overlapping peptide pools covered the spike proteins of SARS-CoV-2 as well as those of the common cold coronaviruses HCoV-NL63, HCoV-OC43 and HCoV-229E. The QIAamp micro DNA kit was used to extract genomic DNA from the cultured CD4+ T cells.

The protocol used for the library was the immunoSEQ multiplex PCR assay. DNA from the CD4+ T cells that had been cultured and isolated underwent TCR beta CDR3 sequencing. The published analysis was carried out like this. Non-productive TCR sequences were removed, reads were trimmed to the CDR3 region, and CDR3s of at least 7 amino acids were retained. Antigen-specific clonotypes were identified using the MANAFEST web app by comparison of expansion in peptide wells against reference cultures. To count as positive, a clone had to show expansion at FDR<0.05 compared with the reference and with all other wells, an odds ratio above 5, and a frequency above 0.1% in two replicate wells. A clonotype was called cross-reactive if it was significantly expanded both in SARS-CoV-2 spike wells and in at least one common cold coronavirus spike condition. CDR3 similarity was assessed by Levenshtein distance with the stringdist R package, and unrooted trees were built with ape in R 3.6.1. In TCRdb, the immuneACCESS table is reduced to in-frame sequences with V and J assigned. These tables do not hold every clone; where another copy was compared, an unresolved V gene accounts for under half, and the others remain unexplained. V and J calls and clone size are copied from that table; D and trimming were computed from the DNA. The sample table lists 30,000 or so clones, around 70% of them with a count of one. The ten largest clones add up to roughly an eighth of the sample.

As regards this clone: Its antigen is still unknown. Base quality data are lacking; no much larger clone is found one base away.

V trim: 6 bases; J trim: 4 bases; unmatched bases: 4. The CDR3, from cysteine to phenylalanine, totals 14 residues. The read is trimmed to its CDR3 DNA, 42 bases read in frame from base 1. Sequences SNHLY (CDR1) and FYNNEI (CDR2) are obtained from the germline V gene. The rearrangement combines TRBV2 with TRBJ1-3; 9 nucleotides in the junction match TRBD1. The sequence was obtained from a human donor who received a COVID-19 vaccine. The sample was CD4+ T cells from PBMCs cultured with HCoV-229E spike peptides, taken after COVID-19 vaccination. The sample's cell subset or site, from its label and the paper: HCoV-229E spike overlapping peptide pool stimulation. The DNA reads TGTGCCAGCAGACGGGACAGGGAAGGAAACACCATATATTTT. It specifies CASRRDREGNTIYF.